This T cell receptor (beta chain) was identified in a study of T-cell reconstitution after alpha-beta-depleted transplantation in children. This clonotype has a count of ten or more. Antigen unknown. V shed 5 bases and J shed 0 bases, with 11 bases lying between them. Per the germline V gene, CDR1 is SQVTM and CDR2 is ANQGSEA. The CDR3 spans 15 residues. Regarding the study as a whole: Expanded clones from the graft, numbering several hundred, reportedly supplied alpha-beta T cells about two months after transplant. At day 60, the high TCRbeta diversity found in some patients originated from recipient T cells and thymic progenitors that had survived. Among T cells one year after transplant, newly produced cells accounted for most counts and diversity.

The TCRbeta library incorporated unique molecular identifiers. From the PCR reads, TCRdb called clonotypes with MiXCR, one entry per CDR3 protein. The table includes 280,000 or so distinct CDR3 sequences, approximately 10% detected once. Sequenced material: peripheral blood, taken 180 days after TCRalphabeta/CD19-depleted stem cell transplant. This rearrangement joins TRBV29-1 to TRBJ2-6; D is undetermined. This TCR came from a male patient aged 2-15 years who had a stem cell transplant for chronic granulomatous disease, so the T cells may come from the graft donor. Written as DNA, the CDR3 is TGCAGCGTTTTTTTCTTCCGCTCTGGGGCCAACGTCCTGACTTTC. This translates into CSVFFFRSGANVLTF.